The 25 T cell receptor beta chains listed next were all sequenced from one sample in a study of T-cell reconstitution after alpha-beta-depleted transplantation in children. It was with unique molecular identifiers that the TCRbeta library was prepared. TCRdb ran MiXCR on the PCR reads and lists one entry per CDR3 protein. The table shows about 200,000 distinct CDR3 sequences, with roughly 6% occurring only once. The specimen was PBMCs, collected before TCRalphabeta/CD19-depleted stem cell transplant. The receptors were gathered from a girl less than two years old with combined immunodeficiency, due to receive a stem cell transplant.

This clonotype was seen ten or more times. The rearrangement uses TRBV4-3 and TRBJ2-5; 13 bases map to TRBD2. J was trimmed by 3 bases and V by 5 bases; bases with no gene match: 3. Germline values: CDR1 LGHNA, CDR2 YSLEER. The length of the CDR3 is 15 residues. The CDR3 is CASSYGLAGEETQYF. The CDR3, as DNA: TGCGCCAGCAGCTACGGACTAGCGGGAGAAGAGACCCAGTACTTC.

This clonotype was observed a few times. The V and J genes are TRBV7-9 and TRBJ2-5; 8 bases fit TRBD2. Losses at the gene ends were 4 bases for V and 4 bases for J; bases not matched to a gene: 11. This CDR3 contains 16 residues. Germline CDR1 is SEHNR and CDR2 is FQNEAQ (reference sequence). CDR3 nucleotides: TGTGCCAGCAGCTCCTCGGGGGGGCTGACGGGAGAGACCCAGTACTTC. Translated: CASSSSGGLTGETQYF.

This clonotype was recorded at least ten times. The rearrangement uses TRBV27 and TRBJ1-1; D is possibly TRBD1 (6 bases). The CDR3 totals 12 residues. The germline CDR1 and CDR2 sequences are MNHEY and SMNVEV (reference sequence). V was clipped by 6 bases and J by 8 bases, with 13 bases between them. The CDR3 bases are TGTGCCAGCAGCACCACAGGGACGGAAGCTTTCTTT. It encodes CASSTTGTEAFF.

This clonotype was counted many times. CDR3 protein: CSASVGNTEAFF. The CDR3 region has the DNA TGCAGTGCCAGCGTCGGGAACACTGAAGCTTTCTTT. V usage is TRBV20-1 and J usage is TRBJ1-1, with D unclear. Germline CDR1 reads DFQATT; CDR2 reads SNEGSKA (reference sequence). The CDR3 length is 12 residues. Trimming removed 6 bases from V and 1 base from J, with 9 bases in between.

The rearrangement joins TRBV2 to TRBJ2-1, with D possibly TRBD2 on 7 matching bases. The V end was cut by 1 base, the J end by 4 bases, with 17 bases between. This CDR3 comprises 17 residues. Germline CDR1 reads SNHLY; CDR2 reads FYNNEI. The DNA of the CDR3 is TGTGCCAGCAGTGAAGATGGGGGGGGGCCTTCTTACAATGAGCAGTTCTTC. Amino acids: CASSEDGGGPSYNEQFF. The full variable domain, its missing parts supplied by reference TRBV2 and TRBJ2-1, is EPEVTQTPSHQVTQMGQEVILRCVPISNHLYFYWYRQILGQKVEFLVSFYNNEISEKSEIFDDQFSVERPDGSNFTLKIRSTKLEDSAMYFCASSEDGGGPSYNEQFFGPGTRLTVL.

This clonotype was picked up a small number of times. The chain joins TRBV7-2 to TRBJ2-7, with 7 bases fitting TRBD2. Unmatched junction bases numbered 6, after V lost 2 bases and J lost 2 bases. Looked up from germline, CDR1 is SGHTA and CDR2 is FQGNSA. The CDR3 loop spans 15 amino acids. The CDR3 nucleotides are TGTGCCAGCAGCTTAAGACTCGGGGGGACCTACGAGCAGTACTTC. The encoded protein is CASSLRLGGTYEQYF.

This clonotype has ten or more counts. The V gene is TRBV7-2, the J gene TRBJ2-1, with 7 positions matching TRBD2. V lost 6 bases and J lost 7; bases outside the gene matches: 18. Germline lookup yields CDR1 SGHTA and CDR2 FQGNSA. The CDR3 covers 17 residues. CDR3 sequence reads: CASRRLLLLAGVNEQFF. CDR3 sequence (DNA): TGTGCCAGCAGACGGCTACTACTCCTGGCGGGAGTAAATGAGCAGTTCTTC.

The V gene is TRBV20-1, the J gene TRBJ2-2; 15 bases fit TRBD2. Unmatched junction bases numbered 12, after V lost 6 bases and J lost 1 base. The CDR3 is 19 amino acids. Germline CDR1 and CDR2: DFQATT and SNEGSKA (reference sequence). The CDR3 DNA sequence: TGCAGTGCCCAAACAGCCGGGACTAGCGGGGGGAAGAACACCGGGGAGCTGTTTTTT. Its protein product is CSAQTAGTSGGKNTGELFF.

This clonotype occurred many times. The rearrangement joins TRBV29-1 to TRBJ2-1, with a weak D call TRBD1 (5 bases). The CDR3 runs to 13 residues. V was trimmed by 8 bases and J by 4 bases, leaving 15 bases between them. Germline V gene sequence: CDR1 SQVTM, CDR2 ANQGSEA. CDR3 DNA: TGCAGCTCGACAGTGGTACTATACAATGAGCAGTTCTTC. This sequence encodes CSSTVVLYNEQFF.

Only one count was recorded for this clonotype. A much bigger clone sits one base away, suggesting this may be a read error. The CDR3 reads CASSDHPGVSNEQYF. The CDR3 DNA sequence: TGTGCCAGCAGCGATCACCCAGGGGTGTCCAACGAGCAGTACTTC. The chain combines TRBV9 with TRBJ2-7, with D perhaps matching TRBD1 (6 bases). The V gene's germline CDR1 is SGDLS and CDR2 YYNGEE. Trimming shortened V by 3 bases and J by 5 bases, and 18 bases separated the two germline ends. There are 15 residues in the CDR3.

This clonotype occurred many times. This chain links TRBV4-1 with TRBJ2-2; 11 bases map to TRBD2. This CDR3 has 17 residues. CDR1 and CDR2 from the germline V gene are MGHRA and YSYEKL. V gave up 2 bases and J gave up 0 bases; unmatched junction bases: 2. CDR3 bases: TGCGCCAGCAGCCAACTACTAGCGGGGGCGAACACCGGGGAGCTGTTTTTT. Residues: CASSQLLAGANTGELFF.

This clonotype was counted ten times or more. This chain links TRBV11-3 with TRBJ2-5; TRBD1 matches 10 bases. Germline V gene lookup returns CDR1 SGHNT and CDR2 YENEEA. V shed 5 bases, J shed 7 bases, and the junction held 7 bases outside the gene matches. This CDR3 has 14 residues. CDR3 nucleotides: TGTGCCAGCAGCCAAACCGGGACAGGGGCGACCCAGTACTTC. As protein: CASSQTGTGATQYF.

This clonotype was seen ten or more times. V and J are TRBV11-2 and TRBJ2-1; unclear D gene. The germline V and J ends were trimmed by 4 bases and 6 bases, with 13 bases remaining between them. Germline V gene lookup returns CDR1 SGHAT and CDR2 FQNNGV. The CDR3 runs to 14 residues. The CDR3 nucleotides read TGTGCCAGCAGCTCCAACCCAAGTGTCAATGAGCAGTTCTTC. Translation gives CASSSNPSVNEQFF. Variable domain in full (rest from reference TRBV11-2 and TRBJ2-1): EAGVAQSPRYKIIEKRQSVAFWCNPISGHATLYWYQQILGQGPKLLIQFQNNGVVDDSQLPKDRFSAERLKGVDSTLKIQPAKLEDSAVYLCASSSNPSVNEQFFGPGTRLTVL.

Ten or more counts support this clonotype. This sequence joins TRBV20-1 and TRBJ2-3; D is undetermined. This CDR3 has 10 amino acids. The V end lost 0 bases, the J end lost 13 bases, and 8 bases lay between the germline ends. Germline V lookup: CDR1 DFQATT, CDR2 SNEGSKA (reference sequence). CDR3 sequence: CSARDIPEYF. In DNA, the CDR3 is TGCAGTGCTAGAGATATCCCCGAGTATTTT.

This clonotype came up a few times. The chain uses TRBV28 and TRBJ1-1, with 8 bases aligning to TRBD1. The V segment lost 6 bases and the J segment 0 bases; nucleotides outside the gene matches: 6. Germline CDR1 MDHEN, CDR2 SYDVKM. CDR3 size: 15 residues. This chain's CDR3 is CASRERDRMNTEAFF. In DNA form, the CDR3 reads TGTGCCAGCAGGGAGCGGGACAGGATGAACACTGAAGCTTTCTTT.

This clonotype was counted only a few times. The chain carries TRBV2 and TRBJ2-3; 7 positions agree with TRBD1. V lost 3 bases, J lost 1 base, and 16 bases stayed unmatched. CDR3 length: 19 residues. Germline loops: CDR1 SNHLY, CDR2 FYNNEI. Here the CDR3 reads CASSELGTVGIPRTDTQYF. The CDR3 DNA sequence: TGTGCCAGCAGTGAGTTAGGGACAGTGGGAATACCTCGCACAGATACGCAGTATTTT.

The table lists this clonotype with many counts. The chain couples TRBV7-2 to TRBJ2-1; no reliable D call. Trimming took off 1 base at V and 5 bases at J, with 9 bases between the two ends. The germline gives CDR1 SGHTA, CDR2 FQGNSA. The CDR3 covers 14 residues. The CDR3, as DNA: TGTGCCAGCAGCTTAGTTGGAAAAAACAATGAGCAGTTCTTC. It translates to CASSLVGKNNEQFF.

There are many counts of this clonotype. This chain uses TRBV7-9 with TRBJ1-4; D call uncertain. V was shortened by 0 bases and J by 12 bases, with 11 bases between the two germline ends. The CDR3 consists of 13 residues. Germline CDR1 SEHNR, CDR2 FQNEAQ (reference sequence). CDR3 in DNA: TGTGCCAGCAGCTTAGCAACCTTAGAGGAACTGTTTTTT. It is translated as CASSLATLEELFF.

Worth noting for this clonotype: This sequence may be a read error, since a much larger clone differs from it by one base. This CDR3 fails to terminate in the conserved phenylalanine or tryptophan, so it likely reflects a read error. The chain links TRBV29-1 to TRBJ2-3, with D hard to call. V was clipped by 4 bases and J by 2 bases, with 10 bases between them. The CDR3 is 13 residues long. Germline assignment: CDR1 SQVTM and CDR2 ANQGSEA. The CDR3 nucleotides read TGCAGCGTTGTGTCGGCCCTCACAGATACGCAGTATTGT. It translates to CSVVSALTDTQYC.

This clonotype has only a few counts. The rearrangement links TRBV19 to TRBJ2-1, with 9 bases fitting TRBD1. The CDR3 spans 15 residues. Trimming removed 5 bases from V and 4 bases from J; junction bases left unmatched: 6. CDR1 is LNHDA, CDR2 SQIVND, per germline (reference sequence). CDR3 region: CASSLSGQGYNEQFF. DNA for the CDR3: TGTGCCAGTAGTCTATCGGGACAGGGTTACAATGAGCAGTTCTTC.

This clonotype was seen many times. The V call is TRBV29-1, the J call TRBJ2-2; tentatively, D is TRBD2 (6 bases). The CDR3 spans 14 residues. The germline V and J ends were trimmed by 3 bases and 4 bases, with 12 bases remaining between them. CDR1 and CDR2 from the germline V gene are SQVTM and ANQGSEA. The CDR3 bases are TGCAGCGTTGAGAAAGGGAGGACCACCGGGGAGCTGTTTTTT. As protein: CSVEKGRTTGELFF.

This clonotype was detected ten times or more. The chain joins TRBV4-3 to TRBJ2-1; D is perhaps TRBD2 (5 bases). Germline lookup yields CDR1 LGHNA and CDR2 YSLEER. This CDR3 region has 14 residues. Trimming cost V 1 base and J 8 bases, with 12 bases left between them. DNA for the CDR3: TGCGCCAGCAGCCAAGTATGGTTGGAGGATGAGCAGTTCTTC. Residues: CASSQVWLEDEQFF.

Many counts were recorded for this clonotype. V usage is TRBV29-1 and J usage is TRBJ1-1, with 9 bases matching TRBD1. V lost 6 bases to trimming and J lost 4 bases; unmatched junction nucleotides: 3. Germline V CDR1 and CDR2: SQVTM, ANQGSEA. This CDR3 has 12 amino acids. CDR3 amino acids: CSVDRGRTEAFF. The DNA for the CDR3 is TGCAGCGTGGACAGGGGTCGCACTGAAGCTTTCTTT.

This clonotype appeared many times. The V call is TRBV24-1, the J call TRBJ1-2, with 8 bases matching TRBD1. The germline V gene encodes CDR1 KGHDR and CDR2 SFDVKD. The CDR3 totals 13 residues. J lost 6 bases, V lost 7 bases, and 6 bases had no gene match. In nucleotides, the CDR3 is TGTGCCACCAGCCGGACAGGGATGGATGGCTACACCTTC. Protein product: CATSRTGMDGYTF.

This clonotype occurred many times. The rearrangement uses TRBV12-5 and TRBJ1-1, with a possible D match to TRBD1 (6 bases). V lost 3 bases and J 0 bases, leaving 17 bases between the germline ends. Germline V gene lookup returns CDR1 LGHNT and CDR2 FRNRAP. The CDR3 is made up of 17 amino acids. The CDR3 sequence is CASGFGSGQLMNTEAFF. CDR3 DNA: TGTGCTAGTGGTTTTGGCTCCGGACAGCTCATGAACACTGAAGCTTTCTTT.